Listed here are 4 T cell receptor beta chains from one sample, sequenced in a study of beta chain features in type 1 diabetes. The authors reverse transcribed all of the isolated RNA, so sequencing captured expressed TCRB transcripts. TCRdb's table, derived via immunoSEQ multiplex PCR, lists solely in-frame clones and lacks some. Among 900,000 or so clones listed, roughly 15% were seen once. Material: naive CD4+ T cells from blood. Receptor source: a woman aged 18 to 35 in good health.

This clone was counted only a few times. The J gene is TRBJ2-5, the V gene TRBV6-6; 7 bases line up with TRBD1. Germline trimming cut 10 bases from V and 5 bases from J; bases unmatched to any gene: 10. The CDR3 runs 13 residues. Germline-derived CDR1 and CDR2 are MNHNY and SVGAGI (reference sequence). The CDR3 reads CAIRQGSRETQYF. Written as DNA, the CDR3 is TGTGCCATCCGACAGGGTTCTAGGGAGACCCAGTACTTC.

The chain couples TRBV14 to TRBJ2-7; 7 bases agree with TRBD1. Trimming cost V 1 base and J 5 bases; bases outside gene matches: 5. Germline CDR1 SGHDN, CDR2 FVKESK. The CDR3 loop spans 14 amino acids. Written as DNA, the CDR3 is TGTGCCAGCAGCCAAGGGACAGGCCTGGACGAGCAGTACTTC. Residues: CASSQGTGLDEQYF.

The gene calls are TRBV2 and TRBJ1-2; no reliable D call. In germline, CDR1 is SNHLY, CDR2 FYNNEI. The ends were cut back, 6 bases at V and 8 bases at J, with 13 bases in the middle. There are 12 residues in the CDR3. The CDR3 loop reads CASRPHGGGYTF. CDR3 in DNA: TGTGCCAGCAGGCCTCATGGAGGCGGCTACACCTTC. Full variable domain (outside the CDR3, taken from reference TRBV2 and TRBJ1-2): EPEVTQTPSHQVTQMGQEVILRCVPISNHLYFYWYRQILGQKVEFLVSFYNNEISEKSEIFDDQFSVERPDGSNFTLKIRSTKLEDSAMYFCASRPHGGGYTFGSGTRLTVV.

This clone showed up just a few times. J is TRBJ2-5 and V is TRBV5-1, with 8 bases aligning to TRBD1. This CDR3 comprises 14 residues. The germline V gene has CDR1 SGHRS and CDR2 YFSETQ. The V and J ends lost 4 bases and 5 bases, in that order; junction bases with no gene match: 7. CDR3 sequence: CASSPRTGMETQYF. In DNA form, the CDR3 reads TGCGCCAGCAGCCCAAGGACAGGGATGGAGACCCAGTACTTC.